This T cell receptor (beta chain) was sequenced for a study of persistence of HIV-infected CD4 T cells. Study in general: Blood samples, up to 180 mL, came from multiple time points, except two leukapheresis donors sampled once.

Turning to this clone: What it binds is unknown.

Germline V gives CDR1 SGHRS, CDR2 YFSETQ. The V and J ends lost 3 bases and 4 bases, in that order; junction bases with no gene match: 10. The CDR3 extends over 17 amino acids. Overlapping HIV-1 Gag 15-mer peptides at approximately 0.91 ug per peptide per mL were used. Memory cells lacking CD40L and CD69 with high CD45RO were sorted. Undetectable plasma HIV-1 RNA below 50 copies/mL lasted at least 4 years. The immunoSEQ assay was version 4, run in survey mode. TCRdb's table, derived via immunoSEQ multiplex PCR, lists solely in-frame clones and lacks some. The data contain 35,000 to 45,000 clones, about 83% of them singletons.

V gene TRBV5-1 combines with J gene TRBJ1-1, with 12 bases aligning to TRBD1. The clonotype comes from an adult with HIV. The donor label of this sample is uncertain. The sequencing here drew on cultured CD4+ T cells from PBMCs, taken from a patient who received antiretroviral therapy. CDR3 region: CASSSTGQGAFGTEAFF. CDR3 nucleotides: TGCGCCAGCAGCTCTACGGGACAGGGGGCTTTCGGCACTGAAGCTTTCTTT. Full variable domain (outside the CDR3, taken from reference TRBV5-1 and TRBJ1-1): KAGVTQTPRYLIKTRGQQVTLSCSPISGHRSVSWYQQTPGQGLQFLFEYFSETQRNKGNFPGRFSGRQFSNSRSEMNVSTLELGDSALYLCASSSTGQGAFGTEAFFGQGTRLTVV.